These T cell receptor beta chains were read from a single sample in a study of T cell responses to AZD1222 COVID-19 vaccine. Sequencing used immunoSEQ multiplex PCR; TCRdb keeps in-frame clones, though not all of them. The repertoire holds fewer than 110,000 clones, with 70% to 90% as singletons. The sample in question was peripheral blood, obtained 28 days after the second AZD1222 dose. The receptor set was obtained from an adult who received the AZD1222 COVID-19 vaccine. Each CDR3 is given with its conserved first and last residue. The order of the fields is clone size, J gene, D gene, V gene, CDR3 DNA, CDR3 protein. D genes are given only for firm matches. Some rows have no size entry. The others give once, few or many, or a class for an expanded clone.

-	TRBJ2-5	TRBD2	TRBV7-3	TGTGCCAGCAGCTCGAGAGCGGGGCGGGAGACCCAGTACTTC	CASSSRAGRETQYF
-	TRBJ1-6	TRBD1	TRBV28	TGTGCCAGCAGTCTGACAGGGAGCTCCTATAATTCACCCCTCCACTTT	CASSLTGSSYNSPLHF
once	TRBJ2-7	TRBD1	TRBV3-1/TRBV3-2	TGTGCCAGCAGCCAAGGCAGGGGGTCCTACGAGCAGTACTTC	CASSQGRGSYEQYF
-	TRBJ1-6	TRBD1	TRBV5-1	TGCGCCAGCAGCATTGACAGGGATAATTCACCCCTCCACTTT	CASSIDRDNSPLHF
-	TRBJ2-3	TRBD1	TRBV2	TGTGCCAGCAGCAGGACAGGGGTTAGCACAGATACGCAGTATTTT	CASSRTGVSTDTQYF
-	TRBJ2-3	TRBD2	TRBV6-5	TGTGCCAGCAGTTATTGGCTAGCGGGGAGTACAGATACGCAGTATTTT	CASSYWLAGSTDTQYF
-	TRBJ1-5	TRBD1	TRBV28	TGTGCCAGCAGTTTCTCCTTCGACAGGGGGCGGTCAGGTCAGCCCCAGCATTTT	CASSFSFDRGRSGQPQHF
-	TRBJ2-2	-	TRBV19	TGTGCCAGTAGTATTCAAGGTTGGGGGGGGCGGGGCACCGGGGAGCTGTTTTTT	CASSIQGWGGRGTGELFF
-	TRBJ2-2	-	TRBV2	TGTGCCAGCAGGATAAACACCGGGGAGCTGTTTTTT	CASRINTGELFF
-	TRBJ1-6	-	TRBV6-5	TGTGCCAGCCGAGGGACGGATTTTAATTCACCCCTCCACTTT	CASRGTDFNSPLHF
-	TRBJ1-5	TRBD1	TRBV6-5	TGTGCCAGCAGCAGGGGGCTGTATCAGCCCCAGCATTTT	CASSRGLYQPQHF
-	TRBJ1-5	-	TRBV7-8	TGTGCCAGCAGCCCGTCCGTCTGGGGTCATAGCAATCAGCCCCAGCATTTT	CASSPSVWGHSNQPQHF
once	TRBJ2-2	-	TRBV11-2	TGTGCCAGCAGCCCTCAGAACACCGGGGAGCTGTTTTTT	CASSPQNTGELFF
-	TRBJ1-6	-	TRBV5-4	TGTGCCAGCAGCTTGGTGGCCGGGGGTAATTCACCCCTCCACTTT	CASSLVAGGNSPLHF
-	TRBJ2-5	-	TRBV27	TGTGCCAGCAGACCACTCGGACAGTCCGCGGAGACCCAGTACTTC	CASRPLGQSAETQYF
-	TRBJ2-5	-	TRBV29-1	TGCGCGGTTGGGGAAGAGACCCAGTACTTC	CAVGEETQYF
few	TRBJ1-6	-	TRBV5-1	TGCGCCAGCAGCTTGGGGGAGCTCCCCTATAATTCACCCCTCCACTTT	CASSLGELPYNSPLHF
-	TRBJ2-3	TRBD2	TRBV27	TGTGCCAGCAGTTCGCTAGCGGGGGGGTACACAGATACGCAGTATTTT	CASSSLAGGYTDTQYF
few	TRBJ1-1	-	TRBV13	TGTGCCAGCAGCTTTAGGGGGTTGAACACTGAAGCTTTCTTT	CASSFRGLNTEAFF
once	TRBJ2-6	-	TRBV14	TGTGCCAGCAGCCAGGGGGCTGGGGCCAACGTCCTGACTTTC	CASSQGAGANVLTF
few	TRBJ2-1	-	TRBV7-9	TGTGCCAGCAGCCCCGCCCAGGGCTACAATGAGCAGTTCTTC	CASSPAQGYNEQFF
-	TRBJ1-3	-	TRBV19	TGTGCCAGTAAAGATTCGTCCTCTGGAAACACCATATATTTT	CASKDSSSGNTIYF
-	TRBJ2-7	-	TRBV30	TGTGCCTGGAGTGTACCCCAGTTGACAGATAAAACGCTCTACGAGCAGTACTTC	CAWSVPQLTDKTLYEQYF
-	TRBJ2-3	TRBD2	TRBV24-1	TGTGCCACCAGTGACCCCGCGGGGGGTCGGTATTTT	CATSDPAGGRYF
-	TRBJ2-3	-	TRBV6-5	TGTGCCAGCAGTCACGTACAGGGAACAGATACGCAGTATTTT	CASSHVQGTDTQYF
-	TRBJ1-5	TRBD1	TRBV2	TGTGCCAGCAGTGAAGGAGGACAGGGGTATCAGCCCCAGCATTTT	CASSEGGQGYQPQHF
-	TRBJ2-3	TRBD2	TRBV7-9	TGTGCCAGCAGCCCCCAGCGGGGGCGGGCCACAGATACGCAGTATTTT	CASSPQRGRATDTQYF
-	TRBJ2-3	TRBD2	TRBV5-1	TGCGCCAGCAGCACCTATAGCGGGGGGGCCACAGATACGCAGTATTTT	CASSTYSGGATDTQYF
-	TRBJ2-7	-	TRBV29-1	TGCAGCGTCGGCCAGGGTAGCCACGAGCAGTACTTC	CSVGQGSHEQYF
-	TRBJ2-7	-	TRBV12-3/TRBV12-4	TGTGCCAGCAGTTTTACCAACTACGAGCAGTACTTC	CASSFTNYEQYF
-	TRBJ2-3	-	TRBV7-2	TGTGCCAGCAGCTTAGAAACGAGAACAGATACGCAGTATTTT	CASSLETRTDTQYF
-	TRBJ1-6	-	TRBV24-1	TGTGCCACCAGTGATTCCGGGAAGAATTCACCCCTCCACTTT	CATSDSGKNSPLHF
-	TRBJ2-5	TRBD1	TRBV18	TGTGCCAGCTCACCTGGACAGGGGGCTACAGGAGAGACCCAGTACTTC	CASSPGQGATGETQYF
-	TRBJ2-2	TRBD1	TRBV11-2	TGTGCCAGCGGGGGACAGGGGGACACCGGGGAGCTGTTTTTT	CASGGQGDTGELFF
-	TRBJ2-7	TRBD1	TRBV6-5	TGTGCCAGCAGTTACTCGGGACAGGGGGACTCCTACGAGCAGTACTTC	CASSYSGQGDSYEQYF
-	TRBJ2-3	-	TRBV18	TGTGCCAGCTCACCCCCCACAGATACGCAGTATTTT	CASSPPTDTQYF
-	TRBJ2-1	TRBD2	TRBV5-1	TGCGCCAGCAGCTTGGGGCCCCTAGCGGGGGGATTAGGTGAGCAGTTCTTC	CASSLGPLAGGLGEQFF
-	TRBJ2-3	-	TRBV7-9	TGTGCCAGCAGCCTCCGAGGGGGGTTTGAAGATACGCAGTATTTT	CASSLRGGFEDTQYF
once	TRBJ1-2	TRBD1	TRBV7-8	TGTGCCAGCAGCTTAGGACAGGGGAATGGCTACACCTTC	CASSLGQGNGYTF
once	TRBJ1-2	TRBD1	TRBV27	TGTGCCAGCAGTTCAGGGACAGGGGGGACCTATGGCTACACCTTC	CASSSGTGGTYGYTF
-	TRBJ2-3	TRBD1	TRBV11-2	TGTGCCAGCAGCTTAGGGGGTCGGACAGGGCTGGATACGCAGTATTTT	CASSLGGRTGLDTQYF
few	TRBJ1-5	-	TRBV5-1	TGCGCCAGCAGCTTATTAAGTAGCAATCAGCCCCAGCATTTT	CASSLLSSNQPQHF
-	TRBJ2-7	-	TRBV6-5	TGTGCCAGCAGGCGACAGAGCTCCTACGAGCAGTACTTC	CASRRQSSYEQYF
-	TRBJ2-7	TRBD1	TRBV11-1	TGTGCCAGCAGCTTGGGGACAGATTCCTACGAGCAGTACTTC	CASSLGTDSYEQYF
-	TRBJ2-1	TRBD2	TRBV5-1	TGCGCCAGCAGCTCGTTAGCCACTAGCGGGGGGGGCTACAATGAGCAGTTCTTC	CASSSLATSGGGYNEQFF
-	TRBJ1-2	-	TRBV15	TGTGCCACCAGCAGAGCGACTAACTATGGCTACACCTTC	CATSRATNYGYTF
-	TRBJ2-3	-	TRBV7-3	TGTGCCAGCAGCTTAGCAGGGACTAGCACAGATACGCAGTATTTT	CASSLAGTSTDTQYF
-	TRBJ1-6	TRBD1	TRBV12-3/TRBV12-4	TGTGCCAGCAGTGACAGGGTGGGCTCACCCCTCCACTTT	CASSDRVGSPLHF
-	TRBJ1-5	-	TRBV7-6	TGTGCCAGCAGCTTAGCGGGCCAGGATCAGCCCCAGCATTTT	CASSLAGQDQPQHF
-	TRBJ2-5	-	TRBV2	TGTGCCAGCAGTGACCTCCCAGGGACCGCCTCCCAGTACTTC	CASSDLPGTASQYF
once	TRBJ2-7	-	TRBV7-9	TGTGCCAGCACCCAAGACAGGGGAGGGTACGAGCAGTACTTC	CASTQDRGGYEQYF
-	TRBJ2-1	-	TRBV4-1	TGCGCCAGCAGAATTAGACCGGCGGGGCTTTCCTACAATGAGCAGTTCTTC	CASRIRPAGLSYNEQFF
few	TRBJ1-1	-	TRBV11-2	TGTGCCAGCAGCCCAATTAGGGGATCTGCCACTGAAGCTTTCTTT	CASSPIRGSATEAFF
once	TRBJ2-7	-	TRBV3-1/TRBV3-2	TGTGCCAGCAGCCAACGAGGGGCCGGGGACTACGAGCAGTACTTC	CASSQRGAGDYEQYF
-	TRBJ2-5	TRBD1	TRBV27	TGTGCCAGCAGCCACGTGGACAGGGTAGGAGAGACCCAGTACTTC	CASSHVDRVGETQYF
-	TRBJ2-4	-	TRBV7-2	TGTGCCAGCAGCTATGGACAGACTCAGTACTTC	CASSYGQTQYF
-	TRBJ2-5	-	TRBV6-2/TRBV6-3	TGTGCCAGCAGTTACGTGGCGGAAGAGACCCAGTACTTC	CASSYVAEETQYF